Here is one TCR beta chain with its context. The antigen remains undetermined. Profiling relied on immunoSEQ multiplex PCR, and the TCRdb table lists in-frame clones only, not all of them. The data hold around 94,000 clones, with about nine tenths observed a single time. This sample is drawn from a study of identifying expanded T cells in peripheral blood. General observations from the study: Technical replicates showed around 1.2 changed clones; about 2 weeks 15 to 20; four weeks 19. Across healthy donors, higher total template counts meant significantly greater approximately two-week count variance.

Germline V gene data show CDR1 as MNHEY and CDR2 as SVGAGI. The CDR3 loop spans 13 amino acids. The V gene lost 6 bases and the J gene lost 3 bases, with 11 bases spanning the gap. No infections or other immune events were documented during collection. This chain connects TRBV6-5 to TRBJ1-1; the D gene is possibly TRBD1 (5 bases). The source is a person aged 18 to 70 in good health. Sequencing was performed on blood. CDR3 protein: CASSGGLYTEAFF. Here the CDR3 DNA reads TGTGCCAGCAGCGGGGGTCTTTACACTGAAGCTTTCTTT.